A single sample is the source of the 27 T cell receptor beta chains below, sequenced in a study of regulatory T cells in long-lasting Graves disease. Arm-PCR of CDR3 regions and iRepertoire HTBI primers were used to build TCR beta libraries. TCRdb reanalysed the multiplex PCR reads using MiXCR and keeps one entry per CDR3 protein. The table includes some 450,000 distinct CDR3 sequences, 16% detected once. The time point denotes: newly diagnosed GD, antithyroid drugs for less than 3 months. PBMC-derived RNA was used for the TCR library. This same sample was also part of a study on T cells in Graves' hyperthyroidism and ophthalmopathy.

Sequences were derived from peripheral blood mononuclear cells (PBMCs), sampled at new diagnosis, from a patient treated with antithyroid drugs. These TCRs come from a woman aged 30 to 39 with Graves disease.

The CDR3, as DNA: TGCGCCAGCGGCGACCCGGGGGGGGGGCCCGGGGAGCTGTTTTTT. The encoded protein is CASGDPGGGPGELFF. The chain employs TRBV10-1 and TRBJ2-2; 8 nucleotides agree with TRBD2. The CDR3 covers 15 residues. Unmatched junction bases numbered 11, after V lost 8 bases and J lost 6 bases. The germline V gene has CDR1 WNHNN and CDR2 SYGVQD (reference sequence).

This clonotype has at least ten counts. The chain is built from TRBV3-1 and TRBJ2-7; 7 bases are shared with TRBD2. Germline CDR1 and CDR2: LGHDT and YNNKEL (reference sequence). V was clipped by 4 bases and J by 5 bases; unmatched bases: 2. The CDR3 has 12 residues. CDR3 amino acids: CASSPSGNEQYF. As DNA, the CDR3 is TGTGCCAGCAGCCCCAGCGGGAACGAGCAGTACTTC.

At least ten counts were recorded for this clonotype. A clone one base away is much larger, so this may be a read error. The chain is built from TRBV14 and TRBJ1-1; D ambiguous. Trimming cost V 0 bases and J 1 base, with 3 bases left between them. The V gene's germline CDR1 is SGHDN and CDR2 FVKESK. The CDR3 has 13 amino acids. DNA for the CDR3: TGTGCCAGCAGCCAAGACAGGAACACTGAAGCTTTCTTT. Translated: CASSQDRNTEAFF.

Many counts were recorded for this clonotype. The J gene is TRBJ1-2, the V gene TRBV7-2, with D perhaps matching TRBD1 (5 bases). The CDR3 spans 14 residues. Germline V gene data show CDR1 as SGHTA and CDR2 as FQGNSA. Trimming shortened V by 5 bases and J by 3 bases, and 13 bases separated the two germline ends. CDR3 DNA sequence: TGTGCCAGCAGCACCCGGGGGGAGTACTATGGCTACACCTTC. Translation gives CASSTRGEYYGYTF.

The rearrangement joins TRBV4-1 to TRBJ1-1, with TRBD1 as a possible D gene (6 bases). This CDR3 contains 14 residues. From germline, CDR1 is MGHRA and CDR2 YSYEKL. The V end lost 1 base, the J end lost 4 bases, and 10 bases lay between the germline ends. The CDR3 loop reads CASSQGTARTEAFF. DNA of the CDR3: TGCGCCAGCAGCCAAGGGACAGCGCGCACTGAAGCTTTCTTT.

This clonotype has a handful of counts. The V call is TRBV18, the J call TRBJ2-1, with 8 bases aligning to TRBD1. The trim removed 3 bases at V and 8 bases at J, leaving 15 bases unmatched. Germline assignment: CDR1 KGHSH and CDR2 LQKENI. This CDR3 spans 17 amino acids. The CDR3: CASSPAQGAKVFDEQFF. CDR3 nucleotides: TGTGCCAGCTCACCGGCCCAGGGGGCGAAAGTGTTCGATGAGCAGTTCTTC.

The V call is TRBV9, the J call TRBJ1-1, with unresolved D. The CDR3 has 13 amino acids. Trimming took off 0 bases at V and 4 bases at J, with 7 bases between the two ends. The germline CDR1 and CDR2 sequences are SGDLS and YYNGEE. The DNA of the CDR3 is TGTGCCAGCAGCGTAGCTAGGGCCACTGAAGCTTTCTTT. Protein: CASSVARATEAFF.

Ten or more counts support this clonotype. The rearrangement uses TRBV6-1 and TRBJ2-1; 16 bases line up with TRBD2. This CDR3 comprises 21 residues. V was clipped by 4 bases and J by 8 bases; unmatched bases: 20. CDR1 is MNHNS and CDR2 is SASEGT in the germline V gene. CDR3 sequence reads: CASSVRSTGTSGRATNHEQFF. CDR3 sequence (DNA): TGTGCCAGCAGTGTACGAAGTACCGGGACTAGCGGGAGGGCCACCAACCATGAGCAGTTCTTC.

The chain joins TRBV28 to TRBJ2-1; no definite D call. Germline values: CDR1 MDHEN, CDR2 SYDVKM. The CDR3 runs 15 residues. V lost 6 bases and J lost 7, with 19 bases in between. The CDR3: CASSSVGQPLNEQFF. The CDR3 DNA reads TGTGCCAGCAGCTCGGTTGGCCAACCTTTGAATGAGCAGTTCTTC.

This clonotype was recorded only once. The gene calls are TRBV11-2 and TRBJ2-7, with TRBD2 identical over 10 bases. This CDR3 has 14 amino acids. Germline CDR1 SGHAT, CDR2 FQNNGV. Trimming cost V 4 bases and J 7 bases; bases outside gene matches: 7. CDR3 in DNA: TGTGCCAGCAGCTCGGCTAGCGGGAGCGATGAGCAGTACTTC. This translates into CASSSASGSDEQYF.

This clonotype was detected a few times. The chain uses TRBV6-2 or TRBV6-3 and TRBJ2-2; TRBD2 aligns across 9 bases. The V and J ends lost 0 bases and 7 bases, in that order; junction bases with no gene match: 6. Germline CDR1 MNHEY, CDR2 SVGEGT. This CDR3 has 16 amino acids. The CDR3 loop is CASSYSSGSHIGELFF. CDR3 nucleotides: TGTGCCAGCAGTTACTCTAGCGGGAGTCATATCGGGGAGCTGTTTTTT.

This clonotype was found many times. The rearrangement links TRBV11-2 to TRBJ2-5, with TRBD1 as a possible D gene (7 bases). The V end was cut by 7 bases, the J end by 3 bases, with 12 bases between. This CDR3 has 13 residues. Germline V gene lookup returns CDR1 SGHAT and CDR2 FQNNGV. For the CDR3, the DNA is TGTGCCAGCAACGCGGGACAGAAAGAGACCCAGTACTTC. Protein product: CASNAGQKETQYF. Drawing the rest from reference TRBV11-2 and TRBJ2-5, the complete variable domain is EAGVAQSPRYKIIEKRQSVAFWCNPISGHATLYWYQQILGQGPKLLIQFQNNGVVDDSQLPKDRFSAERLKGVDSTLKIQPAKLEDSAVYLCASNAGQKETQYFGPGTRLLVL.

In nucleotides, the CDR3 is TGTGCCAGTAGTGCAGACAGGGCAGGTCAGCCCCAGCATTTT. This gives the protein CASSADRAGQPQHF. The chain employs TRBV19 and TRBJ1-5, with 7 positions matching TRBD1. CDR3 length equals 14 residues. CDR1 and CDR2 from the germline V gene are LNHDA and SQIVND (reference sequence). J lost 6 bases, V lost 5 bases, and 7 bases had no gene match.

The table lists this clonotype with a few counts. The chain has TRBV19 and TRBJ1-1, with a tentative D call TRBD1 (5 bases). The V end was cut by 4 bases, the J end by 1 base, with 10 bases between. This CDR3 comprises 14 residues. The germline CDR1 and CDR2 sequences are LNHDA and SQIVND (reference sequence). CDR3 DNA: TGTGCCAGTAGTAGGGGACGTCAGAACACTGAAGCTTTCTTT. Protein sequence: CASSRGRQNTEAFF.

This clonotype was seen ten or more times. The chain uses TRBV3-1 and TRBJ2-7; D unclear. The CDR3 extends over 14 amino acids. Germline lookup yields CDR1 LGHDT and CDR2 YNNKEL (reference sequence). The V end lost 4 bases, the J end lost 0 bases, and 10 bases lay between the germline ends. DNA of the CDR3: TGTGCCAGCAGCCCCACGACTGTCTCCTACGAGCAGTACTTC. It encodes CASSPTTVSYEQYF.

At least ten counts were recorded for this clonotype. The rearrangement links TRBV27 to TRBJ1-1, with D possibly TRBD1 on 6 matching bases. The germline V and J ends were trimmed by 2 bases and 0 bases, with 10 bases remaining between them. Germline V gene sequence: CDR1 MNHEY, CDR2 SMNVEV (reference sequence). This CDR3 spans 15 amino acids. CDR3 coding DNA: TGTGCCAGCAGTTTAGTTGGGGGCATGAACACTGAAGCTTTCTTT. It encodes CASSLVGGMNTEAFF.

This clonotype was counted at least ten times. This chain uses TRBV7-2 with TRBJ1-1, with 8 bases that match TRBD1. CDR1 and CDR2 from the germline V gene are SGHTA and FQGNSA. The CDR3 is 13 residues long. Losses at the gene ends were 5 bases for V and 10 bases for J; bases not matched to a gene: 9. CDR3 coding DNA: TGTGCCAGCAGCGCCGGACAGGGTTTGGCAGCTTTCTTT. Its protein product is CASSAGQGLAAFF.

This chain connects TRBV6-1 to TRBJ2-1, with 12 bases identical to TRBD2. The trim removed 7 bases at V and 9 bases at J, leaving 10 bases unmatched. Germline CDR1 and CDR2: MNHNS and SASEGT. The CDR3 length is 15 residues. CDR3 DNA: TGTGCCAGCACCAGGACTAGCGGGATCGGGGGTGAGCAGTTCTTC. Its protein is CASTRTSGIGGEQFF.

The sample holds many counts of this clonotype. V is TRBV27 and J is TRBJ2-3, with TRBD2 matching over 9 bases. Germline loops: CDR1 MNHEY, CDR2 SMNVEV (reference sequence). There are 14 residues in the CDR3. Trimming at V came to 3 bases and at J to 8 bases, leaving 6 bases not matched to a gene. The chain's CDR3 is CASSLEREVVTQYF. The CDR3 DNA follows: TGTGCCAGCAGTTTGGAGCGGGAGGTGGTTACGCAGTATTTT.

This clonotype was counted many times. The chain joins TRBV27 to TRBJ2-1; D is possibly TRBD1 or TRBD2 (5 bases each). This CDR3 has 15 residues. V lost 5 bases and J 1 base, leaving 12 bases between the germline ends. Germline V CDR1 and CDR2: MNHEY, SMNVEV (reference sequence). CDR3 nucleotides: TGTGCCAGCAGTCCCCGGAGGACATCCTACAATGAGCAGTTCTTC. Translated, it gives CASSPRRTSYNEQFF.

This clonotype was counted at least ten times. V and J are TRBV28 and TRBJ2-1; 12 nucleotides align to TRBD2. Germline CDR1 MDHEN, CDR2 SYDVKM. J was trimmed by 9 bases and V by 5 bases; bases with no gene match: 14. This CDR3 spans 17 amino acids. The CDR3 is CASSEARASGRAGEQFF. The CDR3 coding sequence is TGTGCCAGCAGTGAAGCGCGGGCTAGCGGGAGGGCCGGTGAGCAGTTCTTC. Based on the CDR3 plus reference TRBV28 and TRBJ2-1, the full variable domain is DVKVTQSSRYLVKRTGEKVFLECVQDMDHENMFWYRQDPGLGLRLIYFSYDVKMKEKGDIPEGYSVSREKKERFSLILESASTNQTSMYLCASSEARASGRAGEQFFGPGTRLTVL.

In this sample, this clonotype turned up many times. The chain joins TRBV11-2 to TRBJ2-7; 7 nucleotides agree with TRBD1. Germline values: CDR1 SGHAT, CDR2 FQNNGV. Trimming took 5 bases from V and 6 from J; bases not matched to a gene: 4. CDR3 length: 12 amino acids. The chain's CDR3 is CASSLGQVEQYF. The CDR3 region has the DNA TGTGCCAGCAGCCTCGGACAGGTCGAGCAGTACTTC.

This clonotype showed up many times. This chain links TRBV15 with TRBJ2-7; 7 bases are shared with TRBD1. This CDR3 spans 15 amino acids. Germline CDR1 and CDR2: LNHNV and YYDKDF (reference sequence). After removal of 7 bases from V and 3 bases from J, the junction contained 12 bases not matched to a gene. CDR3 region: CATTKGHDRDYEQYF. The CDR3 nucleotides read TGTGCCACCACCAAAGGTCACGACAGGGACTACGAGCAGTACTTC. Full variable domain (outside the CDR3, taken from reference TRBV15 and TRBJ2-7): DAMVIQNPRYQVTQFGKPVTLSCSQTLNHNVMYWYQQKSSQAPKLLFHYYDKDFNNEADTPDNFQSRRPNTSFCFLDIRSPGLGDTAMYLCATTKGHDRDYEQYFGPGTRLTVT.

As to this clonotype: At one of its ends the junction is not consistent with the germline gene, which may arise from a read error. The chain is built from TRBV15 and TRBJ1-6; D is perhaps TRBD1 (6 bases). The germline CDR1 and CDR2 sequences are LNHNV and YYDKDF (reference sequence). The CDR3 length is 14 residues. CDR3 residues: CAASRGQSNSPLHF. CDR3 in DNA: TGTGCCGCCAGCAGAGGACAGAGTAATTCACCCCTCCACTTT.

This clonotype was seen ten or more times. The chain carries TRBV7-8 and TRBJ2-7; D unclear. The CDR3 totals 14 residues. From germline, CDR1 is SGHVS and CDR2 FQNEAQ. Trimming removed 5 bases at V and 6 bases at J, with 17 bases between. The CDR3 loop reads CASSPELSRSEQYF. CDR3 DNA sequence: TGTGCCAGCAGCCCCGAGTTGAGTAGGAGCGAGCAGTACTTC.

In this sample, this clonotype turned up a few times. The chain links TRBV19 to TRBJ1-1; TRBD1 matches at 7 bases. CDR1 and CDR2 from the germline V gene are LNHDA and SQIVND (reference sequence). This CDR3 spans 14 amino acids. V shed 5 bases and J 5 bases; nucleotides not matched to a gene: 8. The CDR3 DNA reads as TGTGCCAGTAGTTATGACAGGGTATCGACTGAAGCTTTCTTT. This codes for CASSYDRVSTEAFF.

The chain employs TRBV19 and TRBJ2-1; 9 bases align to TRBD2. The germline V gene encodes CDR1 LNHDA and CDR2 SQIVND (reference sequence). This CDR3 has 14 amino acids. V lost 2 bases, J lost 6 bases, and 2 bases stayed unmatched. In DNA form, the CDR3 reads TGTGCCAGTAGTATACGGGGACTAGCCAATGAGCAGTTCTTC. It specifies CASSIRGLANEQFF.